Following are 30 T cell receptor beta chains from one sample sequenced in a study of T cells in localized non-small cell lung cancer. Clones were read by immunoSEQ multiplex PCR, and TCRdb kept only the in-frame ones, dropping some. The table lists almost 65,000 clones, roughly 90% of them singletons. Sequencing was performed on peripheral blood, taken before any cancer treatment. The receptors stem from a woman aged 35-70 years with stage I lung adenocarcinoma.

This chain joins TRBV15 and TRBJ2-3; D may correspond to TRBD1 or TRBD2 (6 bases each). The CDR3 is 16 residues long. The V gene's germline CDR1 is LNHNV and CDR2 YYDKDF (reference sequence). V was cut by 1 base and J by 2 bases, with 13 bases left in between. This CDR3 is CATSRVSGAYTDTQYF. CDR3 sequence (DNA): TGTGCCACCAGCAGAGTATCGGGGGCGTACACAGATACGCAGTATTTT. Complete variable domain (other parts from reference TRBV15 and TRBJ2-3): DAMVIQNPRYQVTQFGKPVTLSCSQTLNHNVMYWYQQKSSQAPKLLFHYYDKDFNNEADTPDNFQSRRPNTSFCFLDIRSPGLGDTAMYLCATSRVSGAYTDTQYFGPGTRLTVL.

The chain couples TRBV11-2 to TRBJ1-1; no definite D call. Looked up from germline, CDR1 is SGHAT and CDR2 is FQNNGV. V lost 7 bases and J 8 bases, leaving 14 bases between the germline ends. The CDR3 sequence is 12 residues long. In DNA, the CDR3 is TGTGCCAGCAAGAAAGCCCGGGGAGAAGCTTTCTTT. Translated, it gives CASKKARGEAFF.

The chain links TRBV10-3 to TRBJ1-1; 7 nucleotides line up with TRBD1. V shed 2 bases, J shed 9 bases, and the junction held 12 bases outside the gene matches. This CDR3 spans 15 amino acids. Germline CDR1 is ENHRY and CDR2 is SYGVKD. This CDR3 is CAISESSGGGSKAFF. CDR3 bases: TGTGCCATCAGTGAGAGCAGCGGAGGGGGCTCTAAAGCTTTCTTT.

The rearrangement uses TRBV7-2 and TRBJ1-2; D not certain. Trimming removed 4 bases at V and 4 bases at J, with 16 bases between. CDR1 is SGHTA and CDR2 is FQGNSA in the germline V gene. CDR3 length: 15 amino acids. CDR3 residues: CASSYTVGPGYGYTF. Written as DNA, the CDR3 is TGTGCCAGCAGCTACACAGTGGGTCCAGGCTATGGCTACACCTTC.

This chain's CDR3 is CASAAALGYNEQFF. CDR3 nucleotide sequence: TGTGCCAGCGCGGCGGCCCTGGGCTACAATGAGCAGTTCTTC. This chain uses TRBV28 with TRBJ2-1, with D hard to call. The germline V gene encodes CDR1 MDHEN and CDR2 SYDVKM. V lost 8 bases, J lost 3 bases, and 14 bases lay in between. This CDR3 spans 14 amino acids.

This chain links TRBV27 with TRBJ1-4; perhaps TRBD1 as D (6 bases). CDR1 is MNHEY and CDR2 is SMNVEV in the germline V gene (reference sequence). The CDR3 sequence is 16 residues long. V was shortened by 5 bases and J by 10 bases, with 23 bases between the two germline ends. In nucleotides, the CDR3 is TGTGCCAGCAGTCCTACCCCTAACCACAGGGATCGAAAACTGTTTTTT. Translated, it gives CASSPTPNHRDRKLFF.

The chain carries TRBV7-9 and TRBJ2-1, with a possible D match to TRBD1 (5 bases). Trimming took off 1 base at V and 8 bases at J, with 9 bases between the two ends. CDR1 is SEHNR and CDR2 is FQNEAQ in the germline V gene (reference sequence). This CDR3 region has 13 residues. CDR3 DNA: TGTGCCAGCAGCTTAGGACAGATCGATGAGCAGTTCTTC. It yields the protein CASSLGQIDEQFF.

This clone has only one observation. The chain joins TRBV28 to TRBJ2-7; no definite D call. Per the germline V gene, CDR1 is MDHEN and CDR2 is SYDVKM. V was cut by 4 bases and J by 2 bases, with 6 bases left in between. This CDR3 has 12 residues. The CDR3 sequence is CASSSPPYEQYF. The CDR3, as DNA: TGTGCCAGCAGTTCGCCCCCCTACGAGCAGTACTTC.

This sequence joins TRBV28 and TRBJ2-3, with TRBD1 identical over 11 bases. Trimming removed 7 bases from V and 5 bases from J; junction bases left unmatched: 8. The CDR3 length is 15 residues. Germline values: CDR1 MDHEN, CDR2 SYDVKM. CDR3 in amino acids: CASTGQGENEDTQYF. CDR3 sequence (DNA): TGTGCCAGCACGGGACAGGGGGAGAATGAAGATACGCAGTATTTT.

The chain joins TRBV6-1 to TRBJ1-3; 9 bases align to TRBD1. Germline CDR1 is MNHNS and CDR2 is SASEGT. The length of the CDR3 is 15 residues. V was clipped by 0 bases and J by 8 bases; unmatched bases: 5. The chain's CDR3 is CASSEASQGADTIYF. The CDR3 nucleotides are TGTGCCAGCAGTGAAGCGTCACAGGGGGCTGACACCATATATTTT.

CDR3 amino acids: CASSLTGRGSTDTQYF. The DNA for the CDR3 is TGTGCCAGCAGCCTCACGGGGAGGGGAAGCACAGATACGCAGTATTTT. The chain joins TRBV4-2 to TRBJ2-3; 7 nucleotides agree with TRBD2. The length of the CDR3 is 16 residues. Per the germline V gene, CDR1 is LGHNA and CDR2 is YNFKEQ. V lost 4 bases and J lost 0; bases outside the gene matches: 7.

CDR3 nucleotide sequence: TGCGCCAGCAGCCCCGGACTAGCGAGCACAGATACGCAGTATTTT. Translating it yields CASSPGLASTDTQYF. The chain has TRBV5-1 and TRBJ2-3, with 9 positions matching TRBD2. Germline V CDR1 and CDR2: SGHRS, YFSETQ. CDR3 length: 15 residues. Germline trimming cut 4 bases from V and 0 bases from J; bases unmatched to any gene: 3.

The chain carries TRBV30 and TRBJ1-4, with a possible D match to TRBD1 (6 bases). CDR1 is GTSNPN, CDR2 SVGIG, per germline (reference sequence). Trimming pared 0 bases from V and 3 bases from J, leaving 8 bases between. This CDR3 spans 14 amino acids. CDR3 amino acids: CAWSVGQSNEKLFF. Written as DNA, the CDR3 is TGTGCCTGGAGTGTCGGACAGTCTAATGAAAAACTGTTTTTT.

The chain recombines TRBV10-3 with TRBJ2-1; 8 nucleotides agree with TRBD1. Per the germline V gene, CDR1 is ENHRY and CDR2 is SYGVKD. The J segment lost 2 bases and the V segment lost 7 bases, leaving 13 bases of the junction unmatched. This CDR3 contains 17 residues. CDR3 DNA: TGTGCCATCAAGCGAGCCCCGGGACAGGAAACCTACAATGAGCAGTTCTTC. It codes for CAIKRAPGQETYNEQFF.

The table lists this clone with a few counts. Within the sample, other DNA sequences also encode this same CDR3. The chain is built from TRBV9 and TRBJ1-1, with D possibly TRBD1 on 6 matching bases. The germline CDR1 and CDR2 sequences are SGDLS and YYNGEE. This CDR3 contains 14 residues. V shed 0 bases and J shed 3 bases, with 9 bases lying between them. The CDR3 reads CASSVVRGDTEAFF. CDR3 bases: TGTGCCAGCAGCGTAGTGAGGGGGGACACTGAAGCTTTCTTT.

The chain couples TRBV29-1 to TRBJ1-1; D perhaps matches TRBD1 (6 bases). This CDR3 is 12 amino acids long. Trimming left V 6 bases short and J 11 bases short, with 19 bases between. Germline V gene data show CDR1 as SQVTM and CDR2 as ANQGSEA. In DNA, the CDR3 is TGCAGCGTGGAGGGAGGGGGACCGGCCGCTTTCTTT. Encoded protein: CSVEGGGPAAFF.

V usage is TRBV7-8 and J usage is TRBJ2-7; D remains ambiguous. The CDR3 is 12 amino acids. Trimming pared 5 bases from V and 1 base from J, leaving 6 bases between. Germline V gene data show CDR1 as SGHVS and CDR2 as FQNEAQ. The CDR3 DNA reads as TGTGCCAGCAGCGTAGAATCCTACGAGCAGTACTTC. This encodes CASSVESYEQYF.

This chain's CDR3 is CASSPTVGTINNEQFF. The DNA for the CDR3 is TGTGCCAGCAGTCCAACCGTCGGGACAATTAACAATGAGCAGTTCTTC. The chain has TRBV28 and TRBJ2-1; D is perhaps TRBD1 (6 bases). This CDR3 spans 16 amino acids. Trimming cost V 5 bases and J 5 bases, with 19 bases left between them. Per germline, CDR1 MDHEN and CDR2 SYDVKM.

A single count supports this clone. The V call is TRBV7-9, the J call TRBJ1-1; D not resolved. The V and J ends lost 5 bases and 11 bases respectively, with 21 bases between them. This CDR3 region has 14 residues. In germline, CDR1 is SEHNR, CDR2 FQNEAQ (reference sequence). Here the CDR3 DNA reads TGTGCCAGCAGCCCTGAGGGAAGGGAGGCGACGGCTTTCTTT. This gives the protein CASSPEGREATAFF. The entire variable domain, with the rest obtained from reference TRBV7-9 and TRBJ1-1, is as follows: DTGVSQNPRHKITKRGQNVTFRCDPISEHNRLYWYRQTLGQGPEFLTYFQNEAQLEKSRLLSDRFSAERPKGSFSTLEIQRTEQGDSAMYLCASSPEGREATAFFGQGTRLTVV.

The chain combines TRBV19 with TRBJ1-5, with TRBD1 matching over 8 bases. Germline CDR1 reads LNHDA; CDR2 reads SQIVND (reference sequence). Germline trimming cut 3 bases from V and 5 bases from J; bases unmatched to any gene: 12. There are 17 residues in the CDR3. The CDR3 region has the DNA TGTGCCAGTAGTATCCGAGGGGCCCGGACAGGGTATCAGCCCCAGCATTTT. Amino acids: CASSIRGARTGYQPQHF. Together with reference TRBV19 and TRBJ1-5, the CDR3 gives the full variable domain: DGGITQSPKYLFRKEGQNVTLSCEQNLNHDAMYWYRQDPGQGLRLIYYSQIVNDFQKGDIAEGYSVSREKKESFPLTVTSAQKNPTAFYLCASSIRGARTGYQPQHFGDGTRLSIL.

This clone was counted a few times. The chain combines TRBV6-1 with TRBJ1-2; 7 bases are shared with TRBD1. CDR1 is MNHNS and CDR2 is SASEGT in the germline V gene. With V trimmed by 1 base and J by 7 bases, 3 bases remained unmatched. The CDR3 totals 13 residues. The CDR3 coding sequence is TGTGCCAGCAGTGAAGGCAGGGGGGGTGGCTACACCTTC. Its translation: CASSEGRGGGYTF.

The CDR3 nucleotides read TGTGCCAGCAGCCCTTCAGGTGAGGGCTACGAGCAGTACTTC. Translation gives CASSPSGEGYEQYF. The V gene is TRBV7-6, the J gene TRBJ2-7; D may be TRBD2 (5 bases). V was clipped by 5 bases and J by 3 bases, with 14 bases between them. Germline loops: CDR1 SGHVS, CDR2 FNYEAQ. The CDR3 is 14 amino acids.

This chain connects TRBV19 to TRBJ1-5; no clear D. Trimming removed 2 bases at V and 5 bases at J, with 13 bases between. Germline V gene sequence: CDR1 LNHDA, CDR2 SQIVND (reference sequence). The CDR3 runs to 15 residues. The CDR3 DNA sequence: TGTGCCAGTAGTATACGGGGTACGATCCATCAGCCCCAGCATTTT. This codes for CASSIRGTIHQPQHF.

The V and J genes are TRBV11-2 and TRBJ1-1; possibly TRBD1 for D (5 bases). This CDR3 comprises 14 residues. Between the trimmed V and J ends, which lost 6 bases and 0 bases, there was a span of 11 bases. Germline V gene lookup returns CDR1 SGHAT and CDR2 FQNNGV. DNA for the CDR3: TGTGCCAGCAGGGACATACCCATGAACACTGAAGCTTTCTTT. Its translation: CASRDIPMNTEAFF.

In its sample, this clone was seen once. The chain recombines TRBV30 with TRBJ1-5; 12 bases align to TRBD1. This CDR3 is 15 amino acids long. After removal of 0 bases from V and 10 bases from J, the junction contained 7 bases not matched to a gene. Germline V gene lookup returns CDR1 GTSNPN and CDR2 SVGIG (reference sequence). Here the CDR3 reads CAWSVLGTGGEPQHF. In DNA form, the CDR3 reads TGTGCCTGGAGTGTACTCGGGACAGGGGGCGAACCCCAGCATTTT.

The chain joins TRBV7-2 to TRBJ1-3, with 7 bases fitting TRBD1. The CDR3 runs to 14 residues. Losses at the gene ends were 5 bases for V and 4 bases for J; bases not matched to a gene: 5. Germline-derived CDR1 and CDR2 are SGHTA and FQGNSA. DNA of the CDR3: TGTGCCAGCAGCCCGGGGACAGAAGGAAACACCATATATTTT. Translation: CASSPGTEGNTIYF.

The rearrangement links TRBV9 to TRBJ1-4, with 7 bases that match TRBD1. This CDR3 spans 15 amino acids. V was clipped by 4 bases and J by 8 bases; unmatched bases: 11. Germline-derived CDR1 and CDR2 are SGDLS and YYNGEE. CDR3 in DNA: TGTGCCAGCAGCACCCGGACAGGAGACGGAGAAAAACTGTTTTTT. Its protein is CASSTRTGDGEKLFF.

The chain recombines TRBV18 with TRBJ2-7; 10 bases match TRBD2. Germline CDR1 and CDR2: KGHSH and LQKENI. The CDR3 sequence is 13 residues long. Trimming removed 6 bases from V and 6 bases from J; junction bases left unmatched: 5. The CDR3 spells CASSGTSVGEQYF. CDR3 DNA: TGTGCCAGCTCTGGGACTAGCGTCGGCGAGCAGTACTTC. The full variable domain, in which reference TRBV18 and TRBJ2-7 provide the parts outside the CDR3, is NAGVMQNPRHLVRRRGQEARLRCSPMKGHSHVYWYRQLPEEGLKFMVYLQKENIIDESGMPKERFSAEFPKEGPSILRIQQVVRGDSAAYFCASSGTSVGEQYFGPGTRLTVT.

This chain connects TRBV21-1 to TRBJ2-7; the table names TRBD2, a call not compared with the DNA. TRBV21-1 is recorded as a pseudogene. CDR3 length equals 13 residues. The CDR3 protein is CASISGLGYEQYF. In DNA form, the CDR3 reads TGTGCCAGCATTAGCGGATTAGGCTACGAGCAGTACTTC.

The chain joins TRBV7-9 to TRBJ1-4, with D unresolved. CDR1 is SEHNR, CDR2 FQNEAQ, per germline (reference sequence). This CDR3 is 15 amino acids long. V lost 3 bases and J 3 bases, leaving 11 bases between the germline ends. CDR3 protein: CASSFSTGANEKLFF. The CDR3 nucleotides read TGTGCCAGCAGCTTTTCGACCGGGGCTAATGAAAAACTGTTTTTT.